This is a list of T cell receptor beta chains from one sample in a study of T-cell reconstitution after alpha-beta-depleted transplantation in children. TCRdb ran MiXCR on the PCR reads and lists one entry per CDR3 protein. Seen here are around 250,000 distinct CDR3 sequences, 9.5% to 10% observed once, and the top ten hold over 9%. The source was PBMCs from the stem cell graft donor, collected from the stem cell graft. These receptors originate from a human donor who donated a stem cell graft to a child with SCID. The CDR3 runs from the conserved cysteine through the conserved F or W. The order of the fields is clone size, D gene, J gene, V gene, CDR3 DNA, CDR3 protein. A D gene is named only where the DNA matches it firmly. Size tells how often a clone was seen (once, few, many) or the class of an expanded clone, and some rows leave it out.

size: few; D: .; J: TRBJ1-5; V: TRBV15; DNA: TGTGCCACGTCCCGGGGGTACAATCAGCCCCAGCATTTT; CDR3: CATSRGYNQPQHF
size: .; D: TRBD2; J: TRBJ2-2; V: TRBV4-2; DNA: TGTGCCAGCAGCCAACCAACGGGGCTAGCGGGGGGCCATCCCACCGGGGAGCTGTTTTTT; CDR3: CASSQPTGLAGGHPTGELFF
size: few; D: .; J: TRBJ2-1; V: TRBV7-9; DNA: TGTGCCAGCAGCTCGCCTCGCACCGGGACCTACAATGAGCAGTTCTTC; CDR3: CASSSPRTGTYNEQFF
size: .; D: .; J: TRBJ2-3; V: TRBV27; DNA: TGTGCCAGCATCCATACCGGAGGGACGACTAGCACAGATACGCAGTATTTT; CDR3: CASIHTGGTTSTDTQYF
size: many; D: .; J: TRBJ2-7; V: TRBV6-1; DNA: TGTGCCAGCAGTACCTCCGAGACCTTCCATTCCAGGTGGTTAAACGAGCAGTACTTC; CDR3: CASSTSETFHSRWLNEQYF
size: few; D: TRBD2; J: TRBJ2-5; V: TRBV5-1; DNA: TGCGCCAGCAGCCAGGCGGCTAGTGCAGCGGGGGGCCGGGGAGAGACCCAGTACTTC; CDR3: CASSQAASAAGGRGETQYF
size: many; D: .; J: TRBJ2-1; V: TRBV25-1; DNA: TGTGCCGTGAAGGAAGGGGTCAGTGAGCAGTTCTTC; CDR3: CAVKEGVSEQFF
size: few; D: .; J: TRBJ2-7; V: TRBV9; DNA: TGTGCCAGCAGCGAGGAGACAGGAGCCACCTACGAGCAGTACTTC; CDR3: CASSEETGATYEQYF
size: .; D: TRBD2; J: TRBJ2-1; V: TRBV11-1; DNA: TGTGCCAGCAGCTCCAATAATCCAGCGGGGGCAAACCCCCAAAATTACAATGAGCAGTTCTTC; CDR3: CASSSNNPAGANPQNYNEQFF
size: .; D: .; J: TRBJ1-1; V: TRBV20-1; DNA: TGCAGTGCTAGAGTTAGGGCAGTCACTGAAGCTTTCTTT; CDR3: CSARVRAVTEAFF
size: many; D: TRBD1; J: TRBJ1-6; V: TRBV12-3/TRBV12-4; DNA: TGTGCCAGCAGTTTCGACAGGGGCAATTCACCCCTCCACTTT; CDR3: CASSFDRGNSPLHF
size: .; D: .; J: TRBJ1-2; V: TRBV4-1; DNA: TGCGCCAGCAGCCATGGGACCGATGGCTACACCTTC; CDR3: CASSHGTDGYTF
size: few; D: TRBD1; J: TRBJ1-2; V: TRBV5-4; DNA: TGTGCCAGCAGCTCGGACAGGGGGGATGGCTACACCTTC; CDR3: CASSSDRGDGYTF
size: .; D: TRBD2; J: TRBJ2-3; V: TRBV5-1; DNA: TGCGCCAGCAGCTTGGAGGGACTAGCGGACGCGGGGCAGTTGGATACGCAGTATTTT; CDR3: CASSLEGLADAGQLDTQYF
size: .; D: TRBD1; J: TRBJ1-1; V: TRBV19; DNA: TGTGCCAGTATGGCCCGGACAGGGCCCTCGAACACTGAAGCTTTCTTT; CDR3: CASMARTGPSNTEAFF
size: .; D: TRBD2; J: TRBJ2-2; V: TRBV7-9; DNA: TGTGCCAGCGGCCCCGGGACTAGCCCCACCGGGGAGCTGTTTTTT; CDR3: CASGPGTSPTGELFF
size: .; D: .; J: TRBJ2-1; V: TRBV10-3; DNA: TGTGCCATCAGTGAGTCGAAACAGACCCTCAATGAGCAGTTCTTC; CDR3: CAISESKQTLNEQFF
size: many; D: .; J: TRBJ2-5; V: TRBV7-2; DNA: TGTGCCAGCAGCTTTCAGGGGTTGGAGACCCAGTACTTC; CDR3: CASSFQGLETQYF
size: few; D: .; J: TRBJ1-1; V: TRBV5-1; DNA: TGCGCCAGCAGAGGCAGCAGGGTTGACACTGAAGCTTTCTTT; CDR3: CASRGSRVDTEAFF
size: .; D: .; J: TRBJ2-3; V: TRBV7-9; DNA: TGTGCCAGCAGCGGGGAGGCAGATACGCAGTATTTT; CDR3: CASSGEADTQYF
size: many; D: .; J: TRBJ1-1; V: TRBV20-1; DNA: TGCAGTGTACAGACCACTAAAGCTTTCTTT; CDR3: CSVQTTKAFF
size: .; D: TRBD2; J: TRBJ2-7; V: TRBV7-8; DNA: TGTGCCAGCAGCGTCGAGGGACTAGCGGGGCGGGAGCAGTACTTC; CDR3: CASSVEGLAGREQYF
size: few; D: .; J: TRBJ2-3; V: TRBV3-1; DNA: TGTGCCAGCAGCCAACAGGGGCCTGGGACAGATACGCAGTATTTT; CDR3: CASSQQGPGTDTQYF
size: .; D: TRBD1; J: TRBJ2-1; V: TRBV7-6; DNA: TGTGCCAGCAGCTTATCGCGGTCGGGACAGGGCAATGAGCAGTTCTTC; CDR3: CASSLSRSGQGNEQFF
size: .; D: .; J: TRBJ2-5; V: TRBV3-1; DNA: TGTGCCAGCAGGTCCGGCCCAGAGACCCAGTACTTC; CDR3: CASRSGPETQYF
size: few; D: .; J: TRBJ2-1; V: TRBV7-2; DNA: TGTGCCAGCAACGTAGGGGCTACCTACAATGAGCAGTTCTTC; CDR3: CASNVGATYNEQFF
size: many; D: .; J: TRBJ2-7; V: TRBV5-8; DNA: TGTGCCAGCAGCTTGGCCCGGGTTTACGGATCCTACGAGCAGTACTTC; CDR3: CASSLARVYGSYEQYF
size: .; D: .; J: TRBJ1-6; V: TRBV20-1; DNA: TGCAGTGCTAGAGATCAAGGGGACACCCACTTT; CDR3: CSARDQGDTHF
size: many; D: .; J: TRBJ2-7; V: TRBV29-1; DNA: TGCAGCGGTGGATCCGGGGGCGGGACCCAACTAACCGAGCAGTACTTC; CDR3: CSGGSGGGTQLTEQYF
size: many; D: .; J: TRBJ1-1; V: TRBV12-3/TRBV12-4; DNA: TGTGCCAGCAGTCTGACGGCGAACACTGAAGCTTTCTTT; CDR3: CASSLTANTEAFF
size: .; D: TRBD1; J: TRBJ2-7; V: TRBV20-1; DNA: TGCAGTGCTCGCCAGGACAGGGGCTCCTACGAGCAGTACTTC; CDR3: CSARQDRGSYEQYF
size: few; D: TRBD2; J: TRBJ2-1; V: TRBV5-1; DNA: TGCGCCAGCAGCCCCCGGACTAGCGGGGGAGAGCAGTTCTTC; CDR3: CASSPRTSGGEQFF
size: few; D: .; J: TRBJ2-1; V: TRBV12-3/TRBV12-4; DNA: TGTGCCAGCAGGTTTGGGGTTTGGGGCTACAATGAGCAGTTCTTC; CDR3: CASRFGVWGYNEQFF
size: many; D: .; J: TRBJ2-5; V: TRBV7-7; DNA: TGTGCTAGTAGCGAACTTCGGGCTGGGACCCAGTACTTC; CDR3: CASSELRAGTQYF
size: .; D: .; J: TRBJ1-1; V: TRBV20-1; DNA: TGCAGTGCTATCCTGGGCAGGGCGAACACTGAAGCTTTCTTT; CDR3: CSAILGRANTEAFF
size: .; D: .; J: TRBJ1-2; V: TRBV12-3/TRBV12-4; DNA: TGTGCCAGCAGTCGCAGAGGGGACCGAGCTAACTATGGCTACACCTTC; CDR3: CASSRRGDRANYGYTF
size: .; D: TRBD1; J: TRBJ1-2; V: TRBV25-1; DNA: TGTGCCAGCAGTCGACAGGGGTCGATTGGTGTGGATGGCTACACCTTC; CDR3: CASSRQGSIGVDGYTF
size: .; D: .; J: TRBJ1-1; V: TRBV5-1; DNA: TGCGCCAGCAGCTTGGAGACCACTGAAGCTTTCTTT; CDR3: CASSLETTEAFF
size: many; D: .; J: TRBJ2-7; V: TRBV12-3/TRBV12-4; DNA: TGTGCCAGCAGTTTACCCGGCTACGAGCAGTACTTC; CDR3: CASSLPGYEQYF
size: few; D: .; J: TRBJ1-5; V: TRBV20-1; DNA: TGCAGTGCTCCAGGACGTCAACAGCCCCAGCATTTT; CDR3: CSAPGRQQPQHF
size: many; D: .; J: TRBJ2-4; V: TRBV5-4; DNA: TGTGCCAGCAGCTTGGATGGGGCCCGGTCCAAAAACATTCAGTACTTC; CDR3: CASSLDGARSKNIQYF
size: .; D: TRBD2; J: TRBJ2-1; V: TRBV20-1; DNA: TGCAGTGCTGCCTATAGCGGGGGCCTCTACAATGAGCAGTTCTTC; CDR3: CSAAYSGGLYNEQFF
size: few; D: .; J: TRBJ2-3; V: TRBV5-1; DNA: TGCGCCAGCAGCCCGGCAAACACAGATACGCAGTATTTT; CDR3: CASSPANTDTQYF
size: many; D: .; J: TRBJ2-7; V: TRBV3-1; DNA: TGTGCCAGCAGCCAGCAACACGAGCAGTACTTC; CDR3: CASSQQHEQYF
size: few; D: .; J: TRBJ2-5; V: TRBV12-3/TRBV12-4; DNA: TGTGCCAGCAGCCCCGCCCGAGAGACCCAGTACTTC; CDR3: CASSPARETQYF
size: few; D: .; J: TRBJ1-3; V: TRBV20-1; DNA: TGCAGTGCTAGTAGGGGCCCGGGTGGAAACACCATATATTTT; CDR3: CSASRGPGGNTIYF
size: few; D: .; J: TRBJ2-1; V: TRBV12-3/TRBV12-4; DNA: TGTGCCAGCAGCTCCGGGGTGGGGAATGAGCAGTTCTTC; CDR3: CASSSGVGNEQFF
size: .; D: .; J: TRBJ2-5; V: TRBV5-6; DNA: TGTGCCAGCAGCCTTTGGGGCAGAGTCAAAGAGACCCAGTACTTC; CDR3: CASSLWGRVKETQYF
size: .; D: .; J: TRBJ1-6; V: TRBV27; DNA: TGTGCCAGCAGCGGGACCACTTGGCATGATTCACCCCTCCACTTT; CDR3: CASSGTTWHDSPLHF
size: few; D: .; J: TRBJ2-7; V: TRBV7-9; DNA: TGTGCCAGCAGCCCTGACCCGGACAGACTTAGCTCCTACGAGCAGTACTTC; CDR3: CASSPDPDRLSSYEQYF
size: .; D: TRBD1; J: TRBJ2-1; V: TRBV24-1; DNA: TGTGCCACCAGTGATGCCGGGACAGGGATAAACAATGAGCAGTTCTTC; CDR3: CATSDAGTGINNEQFF
size: few; D: TRBD1; J: TRBJ1-2; V: TRBV9; DNA: TGTGCCAGCAGCGGCTGGACAGGGATTAACTATGGCTACACCTTC; CDR3: CASSGWTGINYGYTF
size: few; D: .; J: TRBJ2-7; V: TRBV29-1; DNA: TGCAGCGTTCGGGAAGGCGAGCAGTACTTC; CDR3: CSVREGEQYF